A selection of T cell receptor beta chains follows, all from one sample in a study of blood T cell repertoires in COVID-19. Repertoires were generated with immunoSEQ multiplex PCR, while TCRdb's copy carries only in-frame clones and drops some. The sample has over 200,000 clones; approximately 91% are singletons. Specimen: peripheral blood. Source of these receptors: a woman aged 40 to 50 with acute or convalescent COVID-19. Each CDR3 is given with its conserved first and last residue. The D gene is left open where the match is weak. Only part of the rows carry a size: once, few, many, or a class if the clone is expanded.

V	D	J	size	DNA	CDR3
TRBV10-2	TRBD1	TRBJ1-6	.	TGCGCCAGCAGCACCGGGACAGGGTCGAACGGTAATTCACCCCTCCACTTT	CASSTGTGSNGNSPLHF
TRBV6-5	.	TRBJ1-2	.	TGTGCCAGCAGTAAGGACGTACAGGACTATGGCTACACCTTC	CASSKDVQDYGYTF
TRBV3-1/TRBV3-2	.	TRBJ2-2	.	TGTGCCAGCAGCCCCCAAGTCGGCGGGGAAAACACCGGGGAGCTGTTTTTT	CASSPQVGGENTGELFF
TRBV4-1	.	TRBJ2-3	.	TGCGCCAGCAGCCAATCGGCGGGGCGGACGCTTAGCACAGATACGCAGTATTTT	CASSQSAGRTLSTDTQYF
TRBV5-1	TRBD1	TRBJ1-1	.	TGCGCCAGCAGCTGGCGGGACAGTTTTGGGAGTGAAGCTTTCTTT	CASSWRDSFGSEAFF
TRBV24-1	TRBD1	TRBJ1-1	.	TGTGCCACCAGTGGAGGGGGCACGGGCACTGAAGCTTTCTTT	CATSGGGTGTEAFF
TRBV2	.	TRBJ1-2	.	TGTGCCAGCAGTGAAAGCGGGGCATACTATGGCTACACCTTC	CASSESGAYYGYTF
TRBV5-1	TRBD2	TRBJ2-6	once	TGCGCCAGCAGCTTGGCACTAGCGAGTCCGGGGGCCAACGTCCTGACTTTC	CASSLALASPGANVLTF
TRBV3-1/TRBV3-2	TRBD1	TRBJ1-4	.	TGTGCCAGCAGCCATACAGGGGGTAGAGCTAATGAAAAACTGTTTTTT	CASSHTGGRANEKLFF
TRBV3-1/TRBV3-2	.	TRBJ2-1	.	TGTGCCAGCAGCCAAGAAGGGGACAATGAGCAGTTCTTC	CASSQEGDNEQFF
TRBV19	.	TRBJ2-3	.	TGTGCCAGTAGTAGTGCGGGGCCCACAGATACGCAGTATTTT	CASSSAGPTDTQYF
TRBV4-1	TRBD2	TRBJ2-2	.	TGCGCCAGCAGCCAAGATCTCAGCGGGGGAGGGACCGGGGAGCTGTTTTTT	CASSQDLSGGGTGELFF
TRBV9	TRBD1	TRBJ1-4	.	TGTGCCAGCAGCGTACGACAGGGGGCCTATAATGAAAAACTGTTTTTT	CASSVRQGAYNEKLFF
TRBV5-1	.	TRBJ2-2	.	TGCGCCAGCAGCCTGGAAGGACAGTTGACCGGGGAGCTGTTTTTT	CASSLEGQLTGELFF
TRBV7-6	.	TRBJ1-3	once	TGTGCCAGCAGCTTAGACGTCGGCAGGCCCTTTGGTGGAAACACCATATATTTT	CASSLDVGRPFGGNTIYF
TRBV7-2	.	TRBJ1-2	.	TGTGCCAGCAGCTTAGAAAATCGACAGTACTATGGCTACACCTTC	CASSLENRQYYGYTF
TRBV6-5	TRBD1	TRBJ1-3	.	TGTGCCAGCACAGGGACAGGGGGCTCTGGAAACACCATATATTTT	CASTGTGGSGNTIYF
TRBV2	.	TRBJ2-3	.	TGTGCCAGCTTCAGGGACTTCACAGATACGCAGTATTTT	CASFRDFTDTQYF
TRBV28	TRBD1	TRBJ1-2	.	TGTGCCAGCAGTATAACACAGGGGGCCAACTATGGCTACACCTTC	CASSITQGANYGYTF
TRBV27	.	TRBJ1-3	.	TGTGCCAGCAGCGACGGGAACTCTGGAAACACCATATATTTT	CASSDGNSGNTIYF
TRBV24-1	.	TRBJ1-1	.	TGTGCCACCTCGGGACTCAAAGGGGCTGAAGCTTTCTTT	CATSGLKGAEAFF
TRBV5-1	.	TRBJ1-2	.	TGCGCCAGCAGCTTCGCGGGTGACCCAAGGGCCTATGGCTACACCTTC	CASSFAGDPRAYGYTF
TRBV3-1/TRBV3-2	TRBD2	TRBJ2-2	.	TGTGCCAGCAGCCATGGGACTAGCGATACCGGGGAGCTGTTTTTT	CASSHGTSDTGELFF
TRBV7-3	.	TRBJ2-2	.	TGTGCCAGCAGCCCCTCCCTAATAGACACCGGGGAGCTGTTTTTT	CASSPSLIDTGELFF
TRBV18	TRBD2	TRBJ2-3	.	TGTGCCAGCTCTCGGACTAGCGGGGGGAGCACAGATACGCAGTATTTT	CASSRTSGGSTDTQYF
TRBV7-9	.	TRBJ1-4	.	TGTGCCAGCAGCTTGTCAGGGGCGTGGGAAAAACTGTTTTTT	CASSLSGAWEKLFF
TRBV5-4	.	TRBJ2-5	.	TGTGCCAGCAGCGCCGACAAGGGGAGGGAGACCCAGTACTTC	CASSADKGRETQYF
TRBV2	.	TRBJ1-1	.	TGTGCCAGCAGAAAGGAGACAGTTCTAGAAGCTTTCTTT	CASRKETVLEAFF
TRBV24-1	.	TRBJ1-3	.	TGTGCCACCAGCCTAGGTGGGTCCGACTCTGGAAACACCATATATTTT	CATSLGGSDSGNTIYF
TRBV4-1	.	TRBJ1-1	.	TGCGCCAGCAGCCGCTTAGAGGGGCCGGCGGGGGCTGAAGCTTTCTTT	CASSRLEGPAGAEAFF
TRBV5-1	TRBD1	TRBJ1-4	.	TGCGCCAGCAGCATCGGACTGACAGGGGTTGATGAAAAACTGTTTTTT	CASSIGLTGVDEKLFF
TRBV19	.	TRBJ2-2	few	TGTGCCAGTCTTAGGGGCGGGGCCACCGACACCGGGGAGCTGTTTTTT	CASLRGGATDTGELFF
TRBV9	.	TRBJ1-1	.	TGTGCCAGCAGCGTAAGTCCCAGCCAGACAGCTGAAGCTTTCTTT	CASSVSPSQTAEAFF
TRBV19	.	TRBJ1-2	.	TGTGCCAGTAGTACCTCAGGGGCAACTATACTTAACTATGGCTACACCTTC	CASSTSGATILNYGYTF
TRBV5-1	TRBD2	TRBJ2-3	.	TGCGCCAGCAGTTTGACCGGGACTAGCGGGGGGTCCGGAGATACGCAGTATTTT	CASSLTGTSGGSGDTQYF
TRBV19	.	TRBJ2-1	once	TGTGCCAGTAGTATAGATCACGCAGGTTCCTACAATGAGCAGTTCTTC	CASSIDHAGSYNEQFF
TRBV19	TRBD2	TRBJ2-1	.	TGTGCCAGTAACCCGGGACTAGCGGGGGGTCAGCAGTTCTTC	CASNPGLAGGQQFF
TRBV27	.	TRBJ1-1	.	TGTGCCAGCAGTTTGAATGTTGGAGACACTGAAGCTTTCTTT	CASSLNVGDTEAFF
TRBV27	TRBD1	TRBJ1-2	.	TGTGCCAGCAGTTCGGGGGACAGGGGCCGCACTAACTATGGCTACACCTTC	CASSSGDRGRTNYGYTF
TRBV5-1	TRBD1	TRBJ1-1	.	TGCGCCAGCAGCTCAGACAGGGACACTGAAGCTTTCTTT	CASSSDRDTEAFF
TRBV3-1/TRBV3-2	TRBD1	TRBJ1-5	.	TGTGCCAGCAGCCAGGGGACAGATCAGCCCCAGCATTTT	CASSQGTDQPQHF
TRBV6-5	.	TRBJ2-2	.	TGTGCCAGCAGTTACTCGCGACCTTACAGCGGGGAGCTGTTTTTT	CASSYSRPYSGELFF
TRBV5-6	.	TRBJ1-6	.	TGTGCCAGCAGCTTGGGCGGTGGCAGCCGCTTCTCACCCCTCCACTTT	CASSLGGGSRFSPLHF
TRBV19	.	TRBJ1-2	.	TGTGCCCTACAGGCCCTTAGTTGGAGTGGCTACACCTTC	CALQALSWSGYTF
TRBV9	.	TRBJ1-1	few	TGTGCCAGCAGCGAGAGCCCCCTGGCTTTCTTT	CASSESPLAFF
TRBV27	TRBD1	TRBJ1-3	.	TGTGCCAGTAGGGGGCACGGCTCTGGAAACACCATATATTTT	CASRGHGSGNTIYF
TRBV3-1/TRBV3-2	TRBD1	TRBJ1-2	.	TGTGCCAGCAGCACTGGACAGGGGTTAATCTATGGCTACACCTTC	CASSTGQGLIYGYTF
TRBV18	TRBD1	TRBJ1-1	.	TGTGCCAGCTCACCAGGACAGGGGGGGATCACTGAAGCTTTCTTT	CASSPGQGGITEAFF
TRBV6-5	TRBD1	TRBJ1-6	.	TGTGCCACCAGGACAGGGAATAATTCACCCCTCCACTTT	CATRTGNNSPLHF
TRBV5-1	TRBD1	TRBJ1-3	.	TGCGCCAGCAGCTTGGGACAGGGGCGCGGAGGAAACACCATATATTTT	CASSLGQGRGGNTIYF
TRBV5-1	TRBD1	TRBJ1-4	once	TGCGCCAGCAGCTTCGGACAGGGAAAGGAAAAACTGTTTTTT	CASSFGQGKEKLFF
TRBV6-5	.	TRBJ1-1	.	TGTGCCAGCAGTTACTCGACACTCAAAGAAGCTTTCTTT	CASSYSTLKEAFF
TRBV9	.	TRBJ1-6	.	TGTGCCAGCAGCGTAGAAGGGGCAGGGTGGGCGATACAGAATTCACCCCTCCACTTT	CASSVEGAGWAIQNSPLHF
TRBV19	TRBD1	TRBJ1-2	once	TGTGCCAGTAGTCCACAGGGGGGAGTTAACTATGGCTACACCTTC	CASSPQGGVNYGYTF
TRBV3-1/TRBV3-2	.	TRBJ1-2	.	TGTGCCAGCAGCCAAGCGAGGGTGCGAAGTGACTATGGCTACACCTTC	CASSQARVRSDYGYTF
TRBV10-3	.	TRBJ1-2	.	TGTGCCATCAGTTATAACCCTGACAGGTTTGGTGCTAACTATGGCTACACCTTC	CAISYNPDRFGANYGYTF
TRBV7-6	.	TRBJ2-6	.	TGTGCCAGCAGCGGAGGGCAAGGGACTGGGGCCAACGTCCTGACTTTC	CASSGGQGTGANVLTF
TRBV9	.	TRBJ2-2	once	TGTGCCAGCAGCGTAGTCGGAGACCCACGACCGAACACCGGGGAGCTGTTTTTT	CASSVVGDPRPNTGELFF
TRBV27	.	TRBJ1-6	.	TGTGCCAGCAAACGGAGGGAGGTGAGCTCCTATAATTCACCCCTCCACTTT	CASKRREVSSYNSPLHF
TRBV6-5	TRBD2	TRBJ2-5	.	TGTGCCAGCAAATTAGGACTAGCGGAGGGGGAGACCCAGTACTTC	CASKLGLAEGETQYF